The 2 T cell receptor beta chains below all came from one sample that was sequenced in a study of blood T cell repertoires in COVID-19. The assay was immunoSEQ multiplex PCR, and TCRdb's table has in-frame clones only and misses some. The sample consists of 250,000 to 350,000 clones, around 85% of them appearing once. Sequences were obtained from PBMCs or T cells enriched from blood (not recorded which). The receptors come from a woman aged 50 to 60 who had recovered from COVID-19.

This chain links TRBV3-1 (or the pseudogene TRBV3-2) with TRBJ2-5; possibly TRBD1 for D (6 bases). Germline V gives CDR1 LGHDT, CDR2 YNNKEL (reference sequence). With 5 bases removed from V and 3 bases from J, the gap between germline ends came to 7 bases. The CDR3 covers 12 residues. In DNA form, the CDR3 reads TGTGCCAGCAGCTGGACAGAAGAGACCCAGTACTTC. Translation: CASSWTEETQYF.

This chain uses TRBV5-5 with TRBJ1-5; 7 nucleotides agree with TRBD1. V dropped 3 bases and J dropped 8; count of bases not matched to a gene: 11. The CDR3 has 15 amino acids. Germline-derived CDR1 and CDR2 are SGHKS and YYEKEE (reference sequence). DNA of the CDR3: TGTGCCAGCAGCTCTACGACAGGGAGCGCGGAGCCCCAGCATTTT. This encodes CASSSTTGSAEPQHF.